The entry below describes one TCR beta chain. As yet, its antigen is unknown. This sample was included in a study of identical twins. The length of the CDR3 is 15 residues. The germline V gene has CDR1 SGHNT and CDR2 YYREEE (reference sequence). Trimming took off 4 bases at V and 1 base at J, with 14 bases between the two ends. TCRdb reprocessed the 5' RACE reads via MiXCR and lists one record per CDR3 protein. The sample lists 1.5 million to 2 million distinct CDR3 sequences; 32% were seen once. Findings and limits, study-wide: Cross-sectional statistical analysis, not tracking of the same donors, underpinned the conclusions. Those out-of-frame alpha sequences shared by twins showed an excess of low generation probability.

The origin of this receptor is a newborn girl in good health. The V call is TRBV5-4, the J call TRBJ2-5; the D is unclear. Sequenced material: cord blood. CDR3 DNA: TGTGCCAGCAGCCCAAAGGGCTATTCCCAAGAGACCCAGTACTTC. Translating gives CASSPKGYSQETQYF.